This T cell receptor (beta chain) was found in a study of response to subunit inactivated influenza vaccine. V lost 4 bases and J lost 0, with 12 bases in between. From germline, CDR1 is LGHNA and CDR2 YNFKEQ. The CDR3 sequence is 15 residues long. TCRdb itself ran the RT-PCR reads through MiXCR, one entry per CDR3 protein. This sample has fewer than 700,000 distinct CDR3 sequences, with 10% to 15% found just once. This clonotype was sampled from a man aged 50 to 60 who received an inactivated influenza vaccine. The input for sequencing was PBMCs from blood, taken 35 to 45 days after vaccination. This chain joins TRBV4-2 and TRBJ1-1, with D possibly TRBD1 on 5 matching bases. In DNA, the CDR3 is TGTGCCAGCAGCCGAGGGGAAAGTGTGAACACTGAAGCTTTCTTT. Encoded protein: CASSRGESVNTEAFF.